The following is a T cell receptor (beta chain) sequence with its context. The sample has other DNA sequences that encode this CDR3 too. Clones were read by immunoSEQ multiplex PCR, and TCRdb kept only the in-frame ones, dropping some. The sample lists 150,000 to 200,000 clones, 60% to 85% occurring once. The V gene lost 2 bases and the J gene lost 5 bases, with 14 bases spanning the gap. Germline values: CDR1 SGHRS, CDR2 YFSETQ. This CDR3 has 15 residues. This sample stems from a study of blood T cell repertoires in COVID-19. About the study: Collection of acute and convalescent COVID-19 samples took place in the United States, Italy and Spain. The cDNA or gDNA used as material had been derived from T cells, B-cell-depleted T cells, or PBMCs.

What was sequenced was peripheral blood. The V call is TRBV5-1, the J call TRBJ1-5; weak D call: TRBD1 (5 bases). The receptor's source is a man aged 60 to 75 with acute or convalescent COVID-19. The CDR3 bases are TGCGCCAGCAGCTTAGGCGGGACTGCCGATCAGCCCCAGCATTTT. It is translated as CASSLGGTADQPQHF.